This T cell receptor (beta chain) was captured in a study of CD8 T cells in ankylosing spondylitis (dated by TCRdb to about 2017). Background for the entire study: The study profiled T cell receptor beta repertoires in healthy donors and ankylosing spondylitis patients to find disease-linked TCR variants. The whole study cohort included under 140 healthy donors and under 30 ankylosing spondylitis patients. Peripheral blood was sampled, and synovial fluid was also collected from ankylosing spondylitis patients.

The sequencer was an Illumina HiSeq 2500. TCR beta libraries were prepared by quantitative 5'-RACE with molecular barcodes. The authors' pipeline ran thus. A new computational method, built on a probabilistic model of VDJ rearrangement, was used to identify disease-linked TCR variants. The public sequencing data were trimmed at Q25 with fastp and processed into clonotypes with MiXCR by TCRdb, which kept only in-frame beta chains. Rows are unified per CDR3 protein, each entry keeping the most common DNA and genes. The V and J calls and clone size are TCRdb's, not the authors'. The sample table contains more than 110,000 distinct CDR3 sequences; only one count was recorded for roughly 8% of them. 7.3% of the sample is taken by the ten largest. What the research found in general, with its limitations: Some motif variants were previously reported in synovial fluid and blood of reactive arthritis patients, suggesting common disease-initiation mechanisms. According to the report, matched synovial fluid samples from ankylosing spondylitis patients were significantly enriched for the disease-linked clones. Blood from ankylosing spondylitis patients appeared to be characterized by a TCR beta motif composed of about eight highly homologous amino acid variants. A CD8+ phenotype was shown by the disease-linked clones, which were found at relatively low frequencies in peripheral blood.

The table lists this clonotype with many counts. Its antigen target is currently unknown. Base qualities were left out, and no much larger clone turns up one base away. Synovial fluid samples and blood samples obtained from the same ankylosing spondylitis patients were matched. For CDR1 and CDR2, the germline V gene (reference sequence) lists DFQATT and SNEGSKA. Cut back by 5 bases and 4 bases, the V and J ends lie 12 bases apart. The CDR3 spans 14 residues, from the cysteine through the phenylalanine. Kept here is only the CDR3 DNA, which spans 42 bases and is read in frame from base 1. Sequenced sample: synovial fluid, either unsorted or a sorted T cell fraction (not recorded which). The sequence was obtained from a male donor with ankylosing spondylitis. The chain joins TRBV20-1 to TRBJ1-6; no D gene can be assigned with confidence. The CDR3 protein: CSAPDPDYNSPLHF. The DNA reads TGCAGTGCTCCAGATCCAGATTATAATTCACCCCTCCACTTT.